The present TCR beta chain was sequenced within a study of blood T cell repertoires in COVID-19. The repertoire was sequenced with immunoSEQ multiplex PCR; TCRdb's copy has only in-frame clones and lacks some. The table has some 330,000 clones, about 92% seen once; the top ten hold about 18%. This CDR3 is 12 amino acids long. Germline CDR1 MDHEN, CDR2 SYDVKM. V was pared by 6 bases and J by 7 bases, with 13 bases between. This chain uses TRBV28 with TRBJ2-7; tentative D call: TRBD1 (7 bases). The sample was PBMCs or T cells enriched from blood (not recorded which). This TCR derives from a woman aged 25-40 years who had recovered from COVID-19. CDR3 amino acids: CASSLTGTEQYF. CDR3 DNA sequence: TGTGCCAGCAGCTTGACAGGGACTGAGCAGTACTTC.